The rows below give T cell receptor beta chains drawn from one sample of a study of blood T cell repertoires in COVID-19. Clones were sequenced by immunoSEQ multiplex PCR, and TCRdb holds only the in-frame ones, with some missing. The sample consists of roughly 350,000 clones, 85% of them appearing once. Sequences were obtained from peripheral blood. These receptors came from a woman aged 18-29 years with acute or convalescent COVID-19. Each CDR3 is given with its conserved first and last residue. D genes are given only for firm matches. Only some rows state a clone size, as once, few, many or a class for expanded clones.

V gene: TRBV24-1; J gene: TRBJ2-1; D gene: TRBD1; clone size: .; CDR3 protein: CATSDPGQNSYNEQFF; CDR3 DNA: TGTGCCACCAGTGACCCGGGACAGAACTCCTACAATGAGCAGTTCTTC
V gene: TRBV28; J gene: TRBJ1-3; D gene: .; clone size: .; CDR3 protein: CASSSPGSSGNTIYF; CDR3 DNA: TGTGCCAGCAGTTCCCCGGGGAGCTCTGGAAACACCATATATTTT
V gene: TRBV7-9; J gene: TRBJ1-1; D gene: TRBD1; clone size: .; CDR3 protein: CASSLLPRGTEAFF; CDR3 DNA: TGTGCCAGCAGCTTACTCCCCAGGGGGACTGAAGCTTTCTTT
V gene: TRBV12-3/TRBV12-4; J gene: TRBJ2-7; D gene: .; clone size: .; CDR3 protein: CASSLELSYEQYF; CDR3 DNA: TGTGCCAGCAGCCTAGAACTGTCCTACGAGCAGTACTTC
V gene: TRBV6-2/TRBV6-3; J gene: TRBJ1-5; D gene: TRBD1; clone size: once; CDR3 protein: CASSYSDRVNQPQHF; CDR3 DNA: TGTGCCAGCAGTTACTCGGACAGGGTCAATCAGCCCCAGCATTTT
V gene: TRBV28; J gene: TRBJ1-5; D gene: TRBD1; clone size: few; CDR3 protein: CASSLDRGNQPQHF; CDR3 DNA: TGTGCCAGCAGTTTAGACAGGGGCAATCAGCCCCAGCATTTT
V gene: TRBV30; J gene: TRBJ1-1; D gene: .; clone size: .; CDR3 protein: CAWSVLGGTEAFF; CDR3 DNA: TGTGCCTGGAGTGTACTAGGGGGCACTGAAGCTTTCTTT
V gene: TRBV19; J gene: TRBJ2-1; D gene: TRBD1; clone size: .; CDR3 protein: CASRQAGGSYNEQFF; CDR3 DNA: TGTGCCAGTAGGCAAGCAGGGGGATCCTACAATGAGCAGTTCTTC
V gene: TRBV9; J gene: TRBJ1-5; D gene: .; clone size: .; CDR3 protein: CASSEGGASNQPQHF; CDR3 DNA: TGTGCCAGCAGCGAGGGGGGGGCTTCAAATCAGCCCCAGCATTTT
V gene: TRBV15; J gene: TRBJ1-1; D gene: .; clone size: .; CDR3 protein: CATSRDSRAEAFF; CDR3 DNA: TGTGCCACCAGCAGAGATTCCCGGGCTGAAGCTTTCTTT
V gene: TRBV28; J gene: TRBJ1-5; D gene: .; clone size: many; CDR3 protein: CASGLGLINQPQHF; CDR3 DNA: TGTGCCAGCGGGCTGGGACTTATCAATCAGCCCCAGCATTTT
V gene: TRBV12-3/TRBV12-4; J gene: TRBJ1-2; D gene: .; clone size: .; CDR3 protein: CASSGAQGYGYTF; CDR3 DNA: TGTGCCAGCAGTGGGGCGCAGGGATATGGCTACACCTTC
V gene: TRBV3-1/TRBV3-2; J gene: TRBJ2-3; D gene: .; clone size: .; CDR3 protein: CASSRSRGGDTQYF; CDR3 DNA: TGTGCCAGCAGTCGATCCCGGGGTGGAGATACGCAGTATTTT
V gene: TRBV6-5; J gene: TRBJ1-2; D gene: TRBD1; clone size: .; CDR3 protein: CASSYSSDRGRGGYTF; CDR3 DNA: TGTGCCAGCAGTTACTCGAGTGACAGGGGGCGGGGTGGCTACACCTTC
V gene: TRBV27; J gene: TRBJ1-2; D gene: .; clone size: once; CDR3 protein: CASSSGDYGYTF; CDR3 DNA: TGTGCCAGCAGTAGCGGAGACTATGGCTACACCTTC
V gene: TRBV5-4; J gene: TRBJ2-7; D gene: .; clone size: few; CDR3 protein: CASSLPSYEQYF; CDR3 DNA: TGTGCCAGCAGCCTGCCCAGTTACGAGCAGTACTTC
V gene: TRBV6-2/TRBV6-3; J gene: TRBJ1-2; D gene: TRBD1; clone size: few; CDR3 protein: CASSPRTGGYGYTF; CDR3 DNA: TGTGCCAGCAGCCCTCGGACAGGGGGATATGGCTACACCTTC
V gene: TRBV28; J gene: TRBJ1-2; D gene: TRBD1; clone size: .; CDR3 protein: CASNIPGQGVYGYTF; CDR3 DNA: TGTGCCAGCAATATACCGGGACAGGGAGTATATGGCTACACCTTC
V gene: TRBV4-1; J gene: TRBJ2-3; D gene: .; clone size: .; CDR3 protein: CASSLPRQPDTQYF; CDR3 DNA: TGCGCCAGCAGCCTTCCCCGACAGCCAGATACGCAGTATTTT
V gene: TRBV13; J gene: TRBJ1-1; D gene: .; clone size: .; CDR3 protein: CASSLVGADTEAFF; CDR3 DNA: TGTGCCAGCAGCTTAGTTGGGGCGGACACTGAAGCTTTCTTT
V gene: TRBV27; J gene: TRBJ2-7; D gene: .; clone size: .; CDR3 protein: CASSRSLMTYEQYF; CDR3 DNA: TGTGCCAGCAGTCGGTCCCTGATGACCTACGAGCAGTACTTC
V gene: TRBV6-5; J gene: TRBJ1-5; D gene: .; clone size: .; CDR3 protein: CATQPEPYSNQPQHF; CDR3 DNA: TGTGCCACTCAACCAGAACCATATAGCAATCAGCCCCAGCATTTT
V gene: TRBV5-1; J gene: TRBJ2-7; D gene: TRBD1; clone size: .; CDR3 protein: CASRRGTGVYEQYF; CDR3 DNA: TGCGCCAGCAGGAGGGGGACAGGGGTCTACGAGCAGTACTTC
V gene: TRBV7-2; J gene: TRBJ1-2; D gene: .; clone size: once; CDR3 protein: CASSSTDYGYTF; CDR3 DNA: TGTGCCAGCAGCTCGACAGACTATGGCTACACCTTC
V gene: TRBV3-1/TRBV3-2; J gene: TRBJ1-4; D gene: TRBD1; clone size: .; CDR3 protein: CASSQETGGRLQDEKLFF; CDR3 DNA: TGTGCCAGCAGCCAAGAGACAGGGGGCCGCTTACAGGATGAAAAACTGTTTTTT
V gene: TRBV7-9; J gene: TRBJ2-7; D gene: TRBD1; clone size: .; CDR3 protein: CASSPGPDRGYEQYF; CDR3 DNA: TGTGCCAGCAGCCCGGGCCCGGACAGGGGCTACGAGCAGTACTTC
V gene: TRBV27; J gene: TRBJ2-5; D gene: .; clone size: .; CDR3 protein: CASSRQSQETQYF; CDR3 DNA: TGTGCCAGCAGTAGACAGTCACAAGAGACCCAGTACTTC
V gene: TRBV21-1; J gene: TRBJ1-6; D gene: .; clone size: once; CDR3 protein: CASGMDGDNSPLHF; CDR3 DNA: TGTGCCAGCGGAATGGACGGGGATAATTCACCCCTCCACTTT
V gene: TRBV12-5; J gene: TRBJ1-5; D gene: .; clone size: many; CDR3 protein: CASGTPRVGQPQHF; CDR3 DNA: TGTGCTAGTGGTACCCCCAGGGTCGGGCAGCCCCAGCATTTT
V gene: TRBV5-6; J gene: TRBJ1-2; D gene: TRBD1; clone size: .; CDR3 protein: CASSPTGGAGYTF; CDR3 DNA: TGTGCCAGCAGTCCGACAGGGGGCGCTGGCTACACCTTC
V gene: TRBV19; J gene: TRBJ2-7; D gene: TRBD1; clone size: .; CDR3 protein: CASTPGADRGPPRPYF; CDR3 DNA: TGTGCCAGTACCCCGGGGGCGGACAGGGGTCCCCCTCGCCCCTACTTC
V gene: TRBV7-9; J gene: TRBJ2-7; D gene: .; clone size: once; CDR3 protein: CASSTNQGPPGQYF; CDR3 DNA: TGTGCCAGCAGCACTAATCAGGGGCCGCCGGGGCAGTACTTC
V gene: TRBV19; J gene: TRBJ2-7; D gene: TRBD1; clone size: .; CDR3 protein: CASRRQGSYEQYF; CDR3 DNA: TGTGCCAGTAGGAGACAGGGATCCTACGAGCAGTACTTC
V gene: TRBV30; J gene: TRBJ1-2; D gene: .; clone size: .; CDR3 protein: CAWSVAVAGPTSF; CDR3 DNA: TGTGCCTGGAGTGTAGCCGTGGCAGGGCCAACCTCCTTC
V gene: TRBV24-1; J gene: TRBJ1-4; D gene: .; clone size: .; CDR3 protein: CATSDTQGPSEKLFF; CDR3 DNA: TGTGCCACCAGTGATACACAGGGTCCCAGTGAAAAACTGTTTTTT
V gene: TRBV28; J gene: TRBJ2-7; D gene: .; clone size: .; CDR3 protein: CATRGQGHEQYF; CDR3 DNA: TGTGCCACCCGTGGGCAAGGCCACGAGCAGTACTTC
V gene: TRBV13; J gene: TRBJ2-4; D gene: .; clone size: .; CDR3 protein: CASSLGGNIQYF; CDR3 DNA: TGTGCCAGCAGCTTAGGCGGAAACATTCAGTACTTC
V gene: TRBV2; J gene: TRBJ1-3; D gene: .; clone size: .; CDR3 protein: CASSDRGQSSGNTIYF; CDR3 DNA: TGTGCCAGCAGTGATAGGGGCCAAAGCTCTGGAAACACCATATATTTT
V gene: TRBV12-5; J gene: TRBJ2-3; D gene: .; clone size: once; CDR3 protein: CASGLGRAPDTQYF; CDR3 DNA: TGTGCTAGTGGTTTGGGGAGGGCCCCAGATACGCAGTATTTT
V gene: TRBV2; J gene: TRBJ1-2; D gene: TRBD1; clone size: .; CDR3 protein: CASSDSGQDYGYTF; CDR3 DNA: TGTGCCAGCAGTGATTCGGGACAGGATTATGGCTACACCTTC
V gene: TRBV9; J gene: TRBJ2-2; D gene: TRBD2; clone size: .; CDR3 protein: CASSVDPIAGGYNTGELFF; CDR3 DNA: TGTGCCAGCAGCGTAGACCCTATAGCGGGAGGGTATAACACCGGGGAGCTGTTTTTT
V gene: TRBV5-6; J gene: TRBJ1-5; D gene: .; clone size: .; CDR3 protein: CASSPGLGNQPQHF; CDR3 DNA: TGTGCCAGCAGCCCAGGGCTCGGCAATCAGCCCCAGCATTTT
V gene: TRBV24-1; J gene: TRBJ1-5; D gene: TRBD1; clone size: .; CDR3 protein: CATSDPTGTGVSNQPQHF; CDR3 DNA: TGTGCCACCAGTGACCCAACCGGGACAGGGGTGAGCAATCAGCCCCAGCATTTT
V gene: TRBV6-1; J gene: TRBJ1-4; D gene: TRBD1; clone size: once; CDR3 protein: CASSELGQGVGHEKLFF; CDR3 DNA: TGTGCCAGCAGTGAATTGGGACAGGGGGTGGGTCATGAAAAACTGTTTTTT
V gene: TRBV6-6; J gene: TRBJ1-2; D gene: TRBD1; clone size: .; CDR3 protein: CASSTRGSPYGYTF; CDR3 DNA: TGTGCCAGCAGTACCAGGGGGTCCCCCTATGGCTACACCTTC
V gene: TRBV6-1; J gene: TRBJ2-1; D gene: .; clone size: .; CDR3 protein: CASSEGGQRVYNEQFF; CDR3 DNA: TGTGCCAGCAGTGAAGGGGGACAAAGGGTGTACAATGAGCAGTTCTTC
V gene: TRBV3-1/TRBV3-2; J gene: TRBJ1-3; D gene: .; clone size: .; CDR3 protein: CASSPLGNTIYF; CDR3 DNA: TGTGCCAGCAGCCCTTTGGGAAACACCATATATTTT
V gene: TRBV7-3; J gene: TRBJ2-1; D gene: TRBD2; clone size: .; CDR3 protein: CASSLTPGLAGASYNEQFF; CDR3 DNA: TGTGCCAGCAGCTTGACCCCGGGACTAGCGGGGGCCTCCTACAATGAGCAGTTCTTC
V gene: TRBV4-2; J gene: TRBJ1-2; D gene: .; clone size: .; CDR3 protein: CASSPWHLRKDYGYTF; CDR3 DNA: TGTGCCAGCAGCCCCTGGCATCTCAGGAAGGACTATGGCTACACCTTC
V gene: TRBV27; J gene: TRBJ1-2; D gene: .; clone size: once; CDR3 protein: CASSPRGASYGYTF; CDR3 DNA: TGTGCCAGCAGTCCCCGTGGGGCCAGCTATGGCTACACCTTC
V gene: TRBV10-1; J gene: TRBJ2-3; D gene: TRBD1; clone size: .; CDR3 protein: CASSEGTGVDTQYF; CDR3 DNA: TGCGCCAGCAGTGAGGGGACAGGGGTAGATACGCAGTATTTT
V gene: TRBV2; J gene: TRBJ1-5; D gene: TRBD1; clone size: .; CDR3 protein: CASTGVYSNQPQHF; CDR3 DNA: TGTGCCAGTACAGGGGTCTATAGCAATCAGCCCCAGCATTTT
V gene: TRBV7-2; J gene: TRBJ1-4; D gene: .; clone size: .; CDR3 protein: CASSYPGRGNEKLFF; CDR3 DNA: TGTGCCAGCAGCTACCCCGGGAGGGGTAATGAAAAACTGTTTTTT